This T cell receptor beta chain stems from a study of T cells in Graves' hyperthyroidism and ophthalmopathy. This CDR3 region has 13 residues. Trimming shortened V by 5 bases and J by 4 bases, and 12 bases separated the two germline ends. Looked up from germline, CDR1 is SGHRS and CDR2 is YFSETQ. Ten or more counts support this clonotype. Its specificity is unknown. Study-level points and caveats: Classification by a 13 V-J model distinguished ophthalmopathy from stable hyperthyroidism.

Amplified regions were TCR beta CDR3 sequences from RNA transcripts. HTBI primers were employed in a first-round RT-PCR of the TCR CDR3. TCRdb reprocessed the multiplex PCR reads via MiXCR and lists one record per CDR3 protein. The profile shows approximately 380,000 distinct CDR3 sequences, about an eighth of them singletons. The clonotype comes from a man aged 45-65 years with Graves' ophthalmopathy. Sequenced material: blood. This chain links TRBV5-1 with TRBJ1-1; D perhaps matches TRBD1 (6 bases). The CDR3 DNA follows: TGCGCCAGCAGACAGGGTCTGGGCACTGAAGCTTTCTTT. Translation gives CASRQGLGTEAFF.